This entry concerns a single TCR beta chain. Its antigen remains unidentified. Alongside a J-beta primer mix, a sample-barcoded 5' primer served in a second PCR lasting about 6 to 11 cycles. TCRdb used MiXCR to reprocess the 5' RACE reads, holding one entry per CDR3 protein. The sample lists about 1.5 million distinct CDR3 sequences; 35% to 45% were seen once. V lost 8 bases and J lost 4; bases outside the gene matches: 13. CDR1 is MNHEY and CDR2 is SMNVEV in the germline V gene (reference sequence). There are 15 residues in the CDR3. The data are from a study of blood T cells in healthy people across ages. Study results and caveats: It was not possible, with unsorted PBMCs, to conclusively compare naive and antigen-experienced cells.

The chain carries TRBV27 and TRBJ1-1; 7 nucleotides agree with TRBD1. The sequence was obtained from a woman younger than 30 in good health. The material sequenced was blood. In DNA form, the CDR3 reads TGTGCCAGCGCCAGGGGGGGTAATGCGGTCACTGAAGCTTTCTTT. This encodes CASARGGNAVTEAFF.